The present T cell receptor (beta chain) was sequenced within a study of T cell responses to AZD1222 COVID-19 vaccine. Points from the study as a whole: There were mostly white British donors and more females than males, and clonal diversity was possibly underestimated. AZD1222 recipients seropositive at baseline numbered only six. Spike-specific TCR repertoires showed rising breadth and depth after two AZD1222 doses. Nearly half of the spike-specific TCRs reportedly recognize variant regions that carry no mutations.

Comments on this clone: What it binds is not known.

There are 13 residues in the CDR3. Germline values: CDR1 MNHEY, CDR2 SMNVEV (reference sequence). V gave up 3 bases and J gave up 5 bases, with 11 bases separating them. The repertoire was sequenced with immunoSEQ multiplex PCR; TCRdb's copy has only in-frame clones and lacks some. The data show 75,000 to 100,000 clones, approximately 86% seen once. This chain joins TRBV27 and TRBJ2-7; a possible D gene is TRBD1 (6 bases). The sequencing used peripheral blood, collected on day 0 of AZD1222 vaccination. The source of this sequence is an adult in good health. CDR3 amino acids: CASSLITGNEQYF. Here the CDR3 DNA reads TGTGCCAGCAGTTTGATAACAGGGAACGAGCAGTACTTC.